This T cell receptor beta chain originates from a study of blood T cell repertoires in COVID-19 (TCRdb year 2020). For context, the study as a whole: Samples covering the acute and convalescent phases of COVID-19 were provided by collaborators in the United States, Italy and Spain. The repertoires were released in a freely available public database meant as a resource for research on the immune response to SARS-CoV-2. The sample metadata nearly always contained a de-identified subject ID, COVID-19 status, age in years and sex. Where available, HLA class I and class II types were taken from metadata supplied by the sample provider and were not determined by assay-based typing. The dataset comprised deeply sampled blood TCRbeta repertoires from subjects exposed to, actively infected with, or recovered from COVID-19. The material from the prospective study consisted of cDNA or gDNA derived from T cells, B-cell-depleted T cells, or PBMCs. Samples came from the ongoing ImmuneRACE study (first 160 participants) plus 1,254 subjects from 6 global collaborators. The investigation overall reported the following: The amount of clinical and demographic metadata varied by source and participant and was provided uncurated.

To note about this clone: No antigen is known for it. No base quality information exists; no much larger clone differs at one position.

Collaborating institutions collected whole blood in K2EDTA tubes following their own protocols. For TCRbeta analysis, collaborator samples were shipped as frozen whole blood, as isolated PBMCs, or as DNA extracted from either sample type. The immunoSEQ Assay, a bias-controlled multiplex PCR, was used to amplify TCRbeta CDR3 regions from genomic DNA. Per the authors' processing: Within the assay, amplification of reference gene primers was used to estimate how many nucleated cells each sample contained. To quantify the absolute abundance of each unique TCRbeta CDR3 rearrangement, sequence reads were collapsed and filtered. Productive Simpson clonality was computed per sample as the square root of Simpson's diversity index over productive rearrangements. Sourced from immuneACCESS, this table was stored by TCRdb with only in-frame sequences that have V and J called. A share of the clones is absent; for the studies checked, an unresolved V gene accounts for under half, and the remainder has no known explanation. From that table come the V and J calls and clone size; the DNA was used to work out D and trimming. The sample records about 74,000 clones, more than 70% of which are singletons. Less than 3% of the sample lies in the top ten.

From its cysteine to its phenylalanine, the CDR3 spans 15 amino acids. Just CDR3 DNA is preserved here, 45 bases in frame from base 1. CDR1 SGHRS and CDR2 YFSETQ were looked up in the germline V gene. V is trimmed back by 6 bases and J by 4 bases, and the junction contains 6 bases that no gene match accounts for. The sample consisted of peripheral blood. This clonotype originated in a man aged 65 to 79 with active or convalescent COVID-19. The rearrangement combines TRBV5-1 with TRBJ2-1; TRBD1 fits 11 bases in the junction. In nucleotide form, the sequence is TGCGCCAGCAAGATGGGGACAGGGGGATACAATGAGCAGTTCTTC. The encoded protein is CASKMGTGGYNEQFF.